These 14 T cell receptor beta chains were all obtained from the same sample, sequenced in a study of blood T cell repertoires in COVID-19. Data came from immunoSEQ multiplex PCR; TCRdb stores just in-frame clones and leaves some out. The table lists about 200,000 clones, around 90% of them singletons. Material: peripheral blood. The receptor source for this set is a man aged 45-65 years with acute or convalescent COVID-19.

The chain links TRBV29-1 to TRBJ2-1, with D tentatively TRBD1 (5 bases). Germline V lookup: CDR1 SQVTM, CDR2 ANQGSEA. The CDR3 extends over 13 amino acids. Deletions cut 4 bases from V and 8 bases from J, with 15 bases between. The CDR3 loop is CSVAVRAGHEQFF. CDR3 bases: TGCAGCGTTGCGGTCAGGGCCGGCCATGAGCAGTTCTTC.

CDR3 residues: CASSQFGLAGGETQYF. In DNA, the CDR3 is TGTGCCAGCAGCCAATTTGGGCTAGCGGGAGGGGAGACCCAGTACTTC. The V gene is TRBV5-6, the J gene TRBJ2-5; 12 positions match TRBD2. The trim removed 4 bases at V and 5 bases at J, leaving 9 bases unmatched. The germline CDR1 and CDR2 sequences are SGHDT and YYEEEE. There are 16 residues in the CDR3.

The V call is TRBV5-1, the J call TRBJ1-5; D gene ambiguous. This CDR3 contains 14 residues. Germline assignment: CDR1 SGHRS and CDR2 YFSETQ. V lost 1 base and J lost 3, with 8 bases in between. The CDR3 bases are TGCGCCAGCAGCTTGTTGGGAGACAATCAGCCCCAGCATTTT. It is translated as CASSLLGDNQPQHF.

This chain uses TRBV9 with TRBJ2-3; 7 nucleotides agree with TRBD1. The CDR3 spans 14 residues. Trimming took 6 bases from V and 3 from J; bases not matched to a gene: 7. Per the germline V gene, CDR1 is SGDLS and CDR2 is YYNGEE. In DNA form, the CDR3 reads TGTGCCAGCAACGACAGGGAAGCGACAGATACGCAGTATTTT. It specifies CASNDREATDTQYF.

CDR3 nucleotide sequence: TGTGCCAGCAGTTTATATAGGACAGGTGTCTACGAGCAGTACTTC. Its translation is CASSLYRTGVYEQYF. The chain is built from TRBV27 and TRBJ2-7; 7 bases fit TRBD1. V lost 1 base, J lost 3 bases, and 6 bases stayed unmatched. This CDR3 comprises 15 residues. Germline V gives CDR1 MNHEY, CDR2 SMNVEV (reference sequence).

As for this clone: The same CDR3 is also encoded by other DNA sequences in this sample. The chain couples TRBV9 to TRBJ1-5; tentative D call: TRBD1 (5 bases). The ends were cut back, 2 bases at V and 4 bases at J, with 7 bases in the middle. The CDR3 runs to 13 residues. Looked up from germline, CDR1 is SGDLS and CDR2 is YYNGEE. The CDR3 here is CASSVAGNQPQHF. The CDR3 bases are TGTGCCAGCAGCGTCGCAGGGAATCAGCCCCAGCATTTT.

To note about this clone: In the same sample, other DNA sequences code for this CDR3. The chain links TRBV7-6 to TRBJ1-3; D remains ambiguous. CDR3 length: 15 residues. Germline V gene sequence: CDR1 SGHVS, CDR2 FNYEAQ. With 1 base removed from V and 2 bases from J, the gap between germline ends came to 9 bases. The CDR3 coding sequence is TGTGCCAGCAGCTTAGATCGGGGTCCTGGAAACACCATATATTTT. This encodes CASSLDRGPGNTIYF.

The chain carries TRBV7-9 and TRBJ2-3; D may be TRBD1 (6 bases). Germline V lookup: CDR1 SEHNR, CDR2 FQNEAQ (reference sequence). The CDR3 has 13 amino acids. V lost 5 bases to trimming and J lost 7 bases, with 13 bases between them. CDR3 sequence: CASSLGTTNTQYF. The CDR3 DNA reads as TGTGCCAGCAGCCTCGGGACAACAAATACGCAGTATTTT.

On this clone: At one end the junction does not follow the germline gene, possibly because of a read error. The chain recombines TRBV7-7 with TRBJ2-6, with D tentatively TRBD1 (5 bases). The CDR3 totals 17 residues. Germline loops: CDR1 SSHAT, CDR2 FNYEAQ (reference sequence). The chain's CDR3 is CASSLVPPGTGANVLTF. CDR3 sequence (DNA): TGTGCTAGCAGCTTGGTCCCGCCAGGGACTGGGGCCAACGTCCTGACTTTC. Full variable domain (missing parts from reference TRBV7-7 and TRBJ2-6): GAGVSQSPRYKVTKRGQDVTLRCDPISSHATLYWYQQALGQGPEFLTYFNYEAQPDKSGLPSDRFSAERPEGSISTLTIQRTEQRDSAMYRCASSLVPPGTGANVLTFGAGSRLTVL.

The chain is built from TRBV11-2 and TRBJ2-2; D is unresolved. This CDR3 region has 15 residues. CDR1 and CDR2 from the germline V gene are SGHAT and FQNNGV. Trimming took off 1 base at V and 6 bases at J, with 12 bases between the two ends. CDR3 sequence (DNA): TGTGCCAGCAGCTTAGTATCTCCCCCCCCCGGGGAGCTGTTTTTT. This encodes CASSLVSPPPGELFF.

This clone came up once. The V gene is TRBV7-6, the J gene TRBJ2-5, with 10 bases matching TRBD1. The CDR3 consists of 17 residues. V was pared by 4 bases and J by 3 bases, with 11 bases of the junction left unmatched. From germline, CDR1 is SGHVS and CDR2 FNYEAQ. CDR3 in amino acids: CASSSHAPGTGEETQYF. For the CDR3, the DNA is TGTGCCAGCAGCTCTCACGCTCCAGGGACAGGGGAAGAGACCCAGTACTTC.

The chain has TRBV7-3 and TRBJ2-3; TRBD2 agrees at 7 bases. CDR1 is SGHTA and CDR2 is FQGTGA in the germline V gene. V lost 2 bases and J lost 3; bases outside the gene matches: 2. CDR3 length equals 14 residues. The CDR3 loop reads CASSLGRETDTQYF. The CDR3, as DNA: TGTGCCAGCAGCTTAGGGAGGGAAACAGATACGCAGTATTTT. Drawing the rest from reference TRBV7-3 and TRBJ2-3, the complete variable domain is GAGVSQTPSNKVTEKGKYVELRCDPISGHTALYWYRQSLGQGPEFLIYFQGTGAADDSGLPNDRFFAVRPEGSVSTLKIQRTERGDSAVYLCASSLGRETDTQYFGPGTRLTVL.

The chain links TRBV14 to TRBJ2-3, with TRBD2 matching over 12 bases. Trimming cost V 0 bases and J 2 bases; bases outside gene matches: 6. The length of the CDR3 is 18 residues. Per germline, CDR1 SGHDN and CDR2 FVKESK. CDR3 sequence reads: CASSQETGLAGITDTQYF. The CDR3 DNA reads TGTGCCAGCAGCCAAGAAACCGGACTAGCGGGAATCACAGATACGCAGTATTTT.

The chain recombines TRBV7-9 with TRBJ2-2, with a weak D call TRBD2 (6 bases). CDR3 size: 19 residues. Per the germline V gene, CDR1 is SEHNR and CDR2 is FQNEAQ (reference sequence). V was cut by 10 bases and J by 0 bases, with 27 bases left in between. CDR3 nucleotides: TGTGCCACCACAGAACCTTGGGGGGTTAGCGATCCGAACACCGGGGAGCTGTTTTTT. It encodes CATTEPWGVSDPNTGELFF.